A single T cell receptor beta chain is shown here with its context. Its matching antigen is unknown. This CDR3 region has 15 residues. J lost 4 bases, V lost 2 bases, and 5 bases had no gene match. This record comes from a study of response to subunit inactivated influenza vaccine. Findings and limits, study-wide: Authors proposed each seasonal influenza vaccination draws in few new T cells.

MiXCR, run by TCRdb on the RT-PCR reads, gives a single entry per CDR3 protein. The sample records roughly 500,000 distinct CDR3 sequences, 16% being singletons. The chain has TRBV12-3 or TRBV12-4 and TRBJ2-1; 7 nucleotides line up with TRBD2. Sequenced material: CD4+ T cells sorted from PBMCs, taken about 23 months after vaccination. This TCR was sampled from a man between 50 and 75 years old who received an inactivated influenza vaccine. CDR3 amino acids: CASSLSGTTYNEQFF. The CDR3 nucleotides are TGTGCCAGCAGTTTATCGGGGACTACATACAATGAGCAGTTCTTC.